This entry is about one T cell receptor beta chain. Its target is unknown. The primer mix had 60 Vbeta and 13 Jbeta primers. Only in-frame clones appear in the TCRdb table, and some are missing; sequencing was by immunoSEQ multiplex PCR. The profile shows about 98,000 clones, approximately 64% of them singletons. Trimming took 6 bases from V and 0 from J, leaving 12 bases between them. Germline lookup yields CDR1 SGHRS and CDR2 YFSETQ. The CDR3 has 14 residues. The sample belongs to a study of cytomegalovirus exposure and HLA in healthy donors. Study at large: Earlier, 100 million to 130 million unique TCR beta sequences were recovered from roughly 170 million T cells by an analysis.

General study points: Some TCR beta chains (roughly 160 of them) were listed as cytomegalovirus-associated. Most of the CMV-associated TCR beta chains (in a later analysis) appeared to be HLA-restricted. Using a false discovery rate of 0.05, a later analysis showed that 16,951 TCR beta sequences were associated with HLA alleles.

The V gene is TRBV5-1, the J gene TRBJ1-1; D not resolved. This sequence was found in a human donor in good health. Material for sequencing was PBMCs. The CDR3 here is CASTQTNMNTEAFF. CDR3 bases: TGCGCCAGCACTCAAACGAACATGAACACTGAAGCTTTCTTT.